This TCR beta chain was recorded in a study of shared clonotypes between healthy human individuals. Study outcomes and limitations: Against clonotypes common to all four donors, non-shared ones had lower generation probabilities. A handful of donors showed sharing of approximately 5% of naive CD4 clonotypes.

The V gene lost 3 bases and the J gene lost 0 bases, with 9 bases spanning the gap. The V gene's germline CDR1 is LNHDA and CDR2 SQIVND (reference sequence). The CDR3 runs 15 residues. Each of the donors was a healthy adult who was HIV-negative and had not had a recent acute infection or vaccination. Worth noting for this clone: Its specificity is not known.

The method was immunoSEQ multiplex PCR; TCRdb's version includes in-frame clones alone and lacks a portion of them. The data hold over a million clones, with 98% observed a single time. The chain links TRBV19 to TRBJ1-3, with D unclear. This TCR was recovered from a man under 40 in good health. Sequenced material: naive CD4+ T cells sorted from blood. Described subset: CD45RA+ positively selected. The CDR3 loop is CASSILVGSGNTIYF. DNA for the CDR3: TGTGCCAGTAGTATCCTGGTGGGCTCTGGAAACACCATATATTTT. Variable domain in full (rest from reference TRBV19 and TRBJ1-3): DGGITQSPKYLFRKEGQNVTLSCEQNLNHDAMYWYRQDPGQGLRLIYYSQIVNDFQKGDIAEGYSVSREKKESFPLTVTSAQKNPTAFYLCASSILVGSGNTIYFGEGSWLTVV.